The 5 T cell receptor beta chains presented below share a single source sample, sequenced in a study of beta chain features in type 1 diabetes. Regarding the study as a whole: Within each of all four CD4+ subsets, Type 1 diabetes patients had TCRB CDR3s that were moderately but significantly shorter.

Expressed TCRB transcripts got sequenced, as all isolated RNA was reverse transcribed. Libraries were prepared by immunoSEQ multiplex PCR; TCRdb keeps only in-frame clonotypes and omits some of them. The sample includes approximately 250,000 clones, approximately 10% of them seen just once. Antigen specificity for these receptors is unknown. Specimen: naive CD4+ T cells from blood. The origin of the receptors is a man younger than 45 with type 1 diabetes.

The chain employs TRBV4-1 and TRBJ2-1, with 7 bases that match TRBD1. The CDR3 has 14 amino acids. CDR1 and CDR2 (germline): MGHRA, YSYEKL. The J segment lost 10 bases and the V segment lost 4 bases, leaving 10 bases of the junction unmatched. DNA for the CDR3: TGCGCCAGCAGCCGCGTCCCGGGACAGTACGAGCAGTTCTTC. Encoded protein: CASSRVPGQYEQFF.

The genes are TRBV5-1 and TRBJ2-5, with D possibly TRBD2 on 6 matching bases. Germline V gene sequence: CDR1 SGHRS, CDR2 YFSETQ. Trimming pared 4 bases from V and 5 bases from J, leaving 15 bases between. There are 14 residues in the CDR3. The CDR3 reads CASSPPGASETQYF. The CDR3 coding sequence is TGCGCCAGCAGCCCTCCGGGAGCGTCGGAGACCCAGTACTTC. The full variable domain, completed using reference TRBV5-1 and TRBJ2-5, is KAGVTQTPRYLIKTRGQQVTLSCSPISGHRSVSWYQQTPGQGLQFLFEYFSETQRNKGNFPGRFSGRQFSNSRSEMNVSTLELGDSALYLCASSPPGASETQYFGPGTRLLVL.

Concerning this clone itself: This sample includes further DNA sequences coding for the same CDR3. The CDR3 DNA follows: TGTGCCAGCAGCTTGGGACTTCCCAATGAGCAGTTCTTC. It yields the protein CASSLGLPNEQFF. This rearrangement joins TRBV7-2 to TRBJ2-1; the D gene is possibly TRBD2 (6 bases). Per the germline V gene, CDR1 is SGHTA and CDR2 is FQGNSA. V lost 3 bases, J lost 6 bases, and 9 bases lay in between. This CDR3 comprises 13 residues.

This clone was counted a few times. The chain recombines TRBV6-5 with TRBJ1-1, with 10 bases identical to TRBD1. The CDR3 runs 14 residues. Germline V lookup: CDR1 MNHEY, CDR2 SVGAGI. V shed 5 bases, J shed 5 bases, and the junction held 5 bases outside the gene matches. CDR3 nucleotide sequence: TGTGCCAGCAGTCGTAGGACAGGGGGGACTGAAGCTTTCTTT. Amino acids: CASSRRTGGTEAFF.

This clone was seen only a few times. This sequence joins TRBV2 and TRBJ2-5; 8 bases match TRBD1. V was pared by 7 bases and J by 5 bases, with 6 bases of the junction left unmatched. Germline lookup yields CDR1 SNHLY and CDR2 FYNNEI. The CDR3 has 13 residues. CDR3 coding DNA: TGTGCCAGCACCCAGACAGGGGCGGAGACCCAGTACTTC. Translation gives CASTQTGAETQYF.